A selection of T cell receptor beta chains follows, all from one sample in a study of blood T cell repertoires in COVID-19. Sequencing was performed with immunoSEQ multiplex PCR; in TCRdb, only in-frame clones are kept and a portion is missing. The sample holds fewer than 40,000 clones, around nine tenths seen once. The specimen sequenced was peripheral blood. These receptors were collected from a human donor in a cohort sampled during active COVID-19. CDR3s include the opening cysteine and the closing phenylalanine or tryptophan. Each record gives: V gene, CDR3 protein.

v_call: TRBV30; cdr3_aa: CAWSGQGSTGELFF
v_call: TRBV9; cdr3_aa: CASSKGQLPTEAFF
v_call: TRBV2; cdr3_aa: CASRERTGNTGELFF
v_call: TRBV18; cdr3_aa: CASSPRTGLAGANVLTF
v_call: TRBV7-2; cdr3_aa: CASSLAGGLSTEAFF
v_call: TRBV11-2; cdr3_aa: CASSLDRQPNQPQHF
v_call: TRBV11-1; cdr3_aa: CASSFTGGGSGELFF
v_call: TRBV2; cdr3_aa: CASSKTGGANYGYTF
v_call: TRBV7-7; cdr3_aa: CASSSGISYEQYF
v_call: TRBV7-8; cdr3_aa: CASSSVTSGNLYEQYF
v_call: TRBV5-1; cdr3_aa: CASSLGRESGYEQYF
v_call: TRBV5-4; cdr3_aa: CASSLGPAEQFF
v_call: TRBV4-3; cdr3_aa: CASSQGKRGGTLRYGYTF
v_call: TRBV7-8; cdr3_aa: CASSFYYEQFF
v_call: TRBV24-1; cdr3_aa: CATSDGHSSGNTIYF
v_call: TRBV5-1; cdr3_aa: CASSGGTSGGGETQYF
v_call: TRBV4-2; cdr3_aa: CASSQDRDSYNEQFF
v_call: TRBV9; cdr3_aa: CASSVLAGANEQFF
v_call: TRBV9; cdr3_aa: CASSLAGSGANVLTF
v_call: TRBV7-9; cdr3_aa: CASSSRQGAGGYTF
v_call: TRBV7-3; cdr3_aa: CASSLIPSGYNEQFF
v_call: TRBV6-2/TRBV6-3; cdr3_aa: CASSFRDEQFF
v_call: TRBV28; cdr3_aa: CASNRDSIGTDTQYF
v_call: TRBV7-3; cdr3_aa: CASSLGQGYGYTF
v_call: TRBV15; cdr3_aa: CATSSFSGTEQYF
v_call: TRBV28; cdr3_aa: CASRGQGPYEQYF
v_call: TRBV6-6; cdr3_aa: CASSPQRAGTDTQYF
v_call: TRBV9; cdr3_aa: CASSAGDSPNYGYTF
v_call: TRBV9; cdr3_aa: CASSVLAGMNTEAFF
v_call: TRBV28; cdr3_aa: CASKPGISYEQYF
v_call: TRBV5-1; cdr3_aa: CASSLGRPSTDTQYF
v_call: TRBV2; cdr3_aa: CASGRQGRGTDTQYF